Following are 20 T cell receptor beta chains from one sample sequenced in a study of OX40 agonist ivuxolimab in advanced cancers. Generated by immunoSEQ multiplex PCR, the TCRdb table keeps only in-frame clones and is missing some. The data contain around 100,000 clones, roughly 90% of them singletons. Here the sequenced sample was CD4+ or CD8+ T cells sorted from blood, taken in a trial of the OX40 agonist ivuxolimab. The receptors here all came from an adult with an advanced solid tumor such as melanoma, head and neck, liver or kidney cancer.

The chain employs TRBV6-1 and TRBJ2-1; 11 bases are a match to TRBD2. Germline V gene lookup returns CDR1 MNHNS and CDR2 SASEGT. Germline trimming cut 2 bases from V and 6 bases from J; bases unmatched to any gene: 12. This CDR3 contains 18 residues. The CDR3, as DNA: TGTGCCAGCAGTGAACGTTTGAAGCCGGGACTAGCGGCCAATGAGCAGTTCTTC. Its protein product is CASSERLKPGLAANEQFF.

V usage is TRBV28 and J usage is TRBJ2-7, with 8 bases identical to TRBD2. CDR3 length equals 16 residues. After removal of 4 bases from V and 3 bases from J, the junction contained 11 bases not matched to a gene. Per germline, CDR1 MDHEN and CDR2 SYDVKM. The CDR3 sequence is CASSSFAGLEHYEQYF. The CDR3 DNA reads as TGTGCCAGCAGTTCATTTGCGGGACTAGAACACTACGAGCAGTACTTC.

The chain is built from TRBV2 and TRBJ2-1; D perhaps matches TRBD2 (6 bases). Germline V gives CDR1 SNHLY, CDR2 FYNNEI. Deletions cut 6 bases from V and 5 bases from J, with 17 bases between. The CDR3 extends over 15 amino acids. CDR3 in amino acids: CASRVTTRFDNEQFF. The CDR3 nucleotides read TGTGCCAGCAGGGTGACGACTAGGTTTGACAATGAGCAGTTCTTC. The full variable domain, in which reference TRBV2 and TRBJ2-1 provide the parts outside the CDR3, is EPEVTQTPSHQVTQMGQEVILRCVPISNHLYFYWYRQILGQKVEFLVSFYNNEISEKSEIFDDQFSVERPDGSNFTLKIRSTKLEDSAMYFCASRVTTRFDNEQFFGPGTRLTVL.

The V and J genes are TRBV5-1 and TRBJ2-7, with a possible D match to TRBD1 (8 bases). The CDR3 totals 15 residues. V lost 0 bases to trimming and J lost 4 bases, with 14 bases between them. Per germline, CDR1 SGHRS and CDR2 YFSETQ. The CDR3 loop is CASSLAGGQVYEQYF. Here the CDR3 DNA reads TGCGCCAGCAGCTTGGCGGGGGGACAGGTTTACGAGCAGTACTTC.

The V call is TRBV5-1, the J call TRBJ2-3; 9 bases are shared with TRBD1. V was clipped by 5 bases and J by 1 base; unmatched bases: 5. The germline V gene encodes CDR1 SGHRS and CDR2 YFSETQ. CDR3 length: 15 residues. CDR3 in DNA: TGCGCCAGCAGGTTCCGACAGGGGGGCACAGATACGCAGTATTTT. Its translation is CASRFRQGGTDTQYF.

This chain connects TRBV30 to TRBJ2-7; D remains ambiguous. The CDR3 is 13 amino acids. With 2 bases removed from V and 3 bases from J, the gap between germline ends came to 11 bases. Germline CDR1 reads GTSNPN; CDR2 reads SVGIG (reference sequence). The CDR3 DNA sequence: TGTGCCTGGAGTCCTGGACCGCGCTACGAGCAGTACTTC. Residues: CAWSPGPRYEQYF.

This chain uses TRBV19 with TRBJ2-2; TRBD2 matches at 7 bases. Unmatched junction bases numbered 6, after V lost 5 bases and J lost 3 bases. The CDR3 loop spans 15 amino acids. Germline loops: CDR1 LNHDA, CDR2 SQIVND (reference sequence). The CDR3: CASSQTSRHTGELFF. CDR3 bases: TGTGCCAGTAGTCAGACTAGCCGACACACCGGGGAGCTGTTTTTT. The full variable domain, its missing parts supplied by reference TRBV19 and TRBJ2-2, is DGGITQSPKYLFRKEGQNVTLSCEQNLNHDAMYWYRQDPGQGLRLIYYSQIVNDFQKGDIAEGYSVSREKKESFPLTVTSAQKNPTAFYLCASSQTSRHTGELFFGEGSRLTVL.

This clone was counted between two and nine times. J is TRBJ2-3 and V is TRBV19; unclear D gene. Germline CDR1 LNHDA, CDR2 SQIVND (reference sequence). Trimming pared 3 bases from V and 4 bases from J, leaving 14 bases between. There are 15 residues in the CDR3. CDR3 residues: CASSISLVVPDTQYF. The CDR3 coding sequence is TGTGCCAGTAGTATCAGTCTAGTTGTCCCAGATACGCAGTATTTT. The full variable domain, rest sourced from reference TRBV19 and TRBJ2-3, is DGGITQSPKYLFRKEGQNVTLSCEQNLNHDAMYWYRQDPGQGLRLIYYSQIVNDFQKGDIAEGYSVSREKKESFPLTVTSAQKNPTAFYLCASSISLVVPDTQYFGPGTRLTVL.

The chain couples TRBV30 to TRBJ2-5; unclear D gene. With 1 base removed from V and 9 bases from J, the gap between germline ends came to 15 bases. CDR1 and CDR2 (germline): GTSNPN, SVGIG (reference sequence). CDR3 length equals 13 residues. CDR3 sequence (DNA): TGTGCCTGGAGTGAAGGTGGCACTCTGGCCCAGTACTTC. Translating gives CAWSEGGTLAQYF.

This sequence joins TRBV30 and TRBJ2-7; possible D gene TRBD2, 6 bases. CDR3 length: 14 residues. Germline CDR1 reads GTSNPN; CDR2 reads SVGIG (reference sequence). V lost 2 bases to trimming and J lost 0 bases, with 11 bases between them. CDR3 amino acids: CAWSRDWDSYEQYF. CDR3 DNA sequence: TGTGCCTGGAGTAGGGACTGGGACTCCTACGAGCAGTACTTC.

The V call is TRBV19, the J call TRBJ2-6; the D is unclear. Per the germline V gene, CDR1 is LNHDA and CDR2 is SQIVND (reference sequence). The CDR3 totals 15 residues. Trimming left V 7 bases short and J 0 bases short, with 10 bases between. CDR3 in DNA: TGTGCCAGTAATCAACACCGCTCTGGGGCCAACGTCCTGACTTTC. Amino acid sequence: CASNQHRSGANVLTF.

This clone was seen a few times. The CDR3 DNA follows: TGTGCCTGGAGTTCTCTTAGCGGGGCCACCGGGGAGCTGTTTTTT. It specifies CAWSSLSGATGELFF. V and J are TRBV30 and TRBJ2-2; 8 positions match TRBD2. Germline V gene sequence: CDR1 GTSNPN, CDR2 SVGIG (reference sequence). The CDR3 sequence is 15 residues long. Unmatched junction bases numbered 6, after V lost 2 bases and J lost 4 bases.

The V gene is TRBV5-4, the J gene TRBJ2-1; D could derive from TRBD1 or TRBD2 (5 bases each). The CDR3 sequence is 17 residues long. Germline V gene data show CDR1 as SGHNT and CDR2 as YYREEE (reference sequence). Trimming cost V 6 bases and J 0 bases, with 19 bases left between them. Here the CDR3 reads CASKVRRGQSSYNEQFF. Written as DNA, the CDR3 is TGTGCCAGCAAGGTCCGCCGGGGCCAAAGCTCCTACAATGAGCAGTTCTTC. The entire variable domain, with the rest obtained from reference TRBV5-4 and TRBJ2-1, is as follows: ETGVTQSPTHLIKTRGQQVTLRCSSQSGHNTVSWYQQALGQGPQFIFQYYREEENGRGNFPPRFSGLQFPNYSSELNVNALELDDSALYLCASKVRRGQSSYNEQFFGPGTRLTVL.

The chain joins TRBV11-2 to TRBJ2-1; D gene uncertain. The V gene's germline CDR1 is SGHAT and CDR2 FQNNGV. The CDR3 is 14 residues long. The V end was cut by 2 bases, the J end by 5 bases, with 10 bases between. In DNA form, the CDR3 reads TGTGCCAGCAGCTTAAATCGCCCGGACAATGAGCAGTTCTTC. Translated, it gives CASSLNRPDNEQFF.

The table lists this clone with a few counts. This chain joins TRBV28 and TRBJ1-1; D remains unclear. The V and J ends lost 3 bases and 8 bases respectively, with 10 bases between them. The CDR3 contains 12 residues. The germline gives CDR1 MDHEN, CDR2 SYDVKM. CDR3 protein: CASSLVPTEAFF. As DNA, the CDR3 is TGTGCCAGCAGTTTGGTCCCGACCGAAGCTTTCTTT.

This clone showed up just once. This CDR3 reads CASSSAGARHPDTQYF. In DNA, the CDR3 is TGCGCCAGCAGTTCAGCAGGGGCCCGCCATCCAGATACGCAGTATTTT. The V and J genes are TRBV10-2 and TRBJ2-3; TRBD1 is a possible D gene (6 bases). Trimming took off 5 bases at V and 4 bases at J, with 19 bases between the two ends. This CDR3 comprises 16 residues. Germline V gives CDR1 WSHSY, CDR2 SAAADI.

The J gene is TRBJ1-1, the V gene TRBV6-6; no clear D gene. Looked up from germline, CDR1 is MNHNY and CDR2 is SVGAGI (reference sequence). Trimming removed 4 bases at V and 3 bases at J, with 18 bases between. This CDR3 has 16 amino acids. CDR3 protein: CASSFPGLGSDTEAFF. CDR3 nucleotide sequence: TGTGCCAGCAGTTTCCCCGGTTTGGGGTCGGACACTGAAGCTTTCTTT.

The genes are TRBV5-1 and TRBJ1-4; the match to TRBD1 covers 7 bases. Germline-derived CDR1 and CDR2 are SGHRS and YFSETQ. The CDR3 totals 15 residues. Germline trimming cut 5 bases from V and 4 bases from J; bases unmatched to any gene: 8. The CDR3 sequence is CASRALQGDNEKLFF. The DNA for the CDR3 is TGCGCCAGCAGGGCCCTCCAGGGGGATAATGAAAAACTGTTTTTT. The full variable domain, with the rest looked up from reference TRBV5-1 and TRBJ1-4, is KAGVTQTPRYLIKTRGQQVTLSCSPISGHRSVSWYQQTPGQGLQFLFEYFSETQRNKGNFPGRFSGRQFSNSRSEMNVSTLELGDSALYLCASRALQGDNEKLFFGSGTQLSVL.

The chain's CDR3 is CASSLGTSYEQYF. In DNA, the CDR3 is TGTGCCAGCAGTTTAGGGACTTCCTACGAGCAGTACTTC. The gene calls are TRBV28 and TRBJ2-7; D is possibly TRBD2 (6 bases). In germline, CDR1 is MDHEN, CDR2 SYDVKM. The CDR3 consists of 13 residues. Deletions cut 2 bases from V and 1 base from J, with 6 bases between.

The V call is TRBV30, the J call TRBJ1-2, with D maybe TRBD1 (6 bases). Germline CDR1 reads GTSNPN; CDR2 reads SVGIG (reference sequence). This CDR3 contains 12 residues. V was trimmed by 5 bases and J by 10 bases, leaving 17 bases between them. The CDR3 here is CAWGPGQVIYTF. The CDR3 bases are TGTGCCTGGGGCCCGGGACAAGTAATCTACACCTTC. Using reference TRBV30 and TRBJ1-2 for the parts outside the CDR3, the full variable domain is SQTIHQWPATLVQPVGSPLSLECTVEGTSNPNLYWYRQAAGRGLQLLFYSVGIGQISSEVPQNLSASRPQDRQFILSSKKLLLSDSGFYLCAWGPGQVIYTFGSGTRLTVV.